Listed here are 21 T cell receptor beta chains from one sample, sequenced in a study of patients and donors after allogeneic stem cell transplantation. MiXCR, applied by TCRdb to the RT-PCR reads, yields one record per CDR3 protein. The table includes some 960,000 distinct CDR3 sequences, roughly 18% detected once. Source material: blood, either unsorted or a sorted T cell fraction (not recorded which). The receptors here all came from a human donor who was either an allogeneic HSCT recipient or a stem cell or donor lymphocyte infusion donor (not recorded which). It is not recorded whose cells these are; they may come from a transplant donor.

The chain is built from TRBV15 and TRBJ2-7, with D possibly being TRBD2 (6 bases). The CDR3 covers 13 residues. CDR1 is LNHNV and CDR2 is YYDKDF in the germline V gene (reference sequence). Trimming left V 5 bases short and J 3 bases short, with 11 bases between. CDR3 protein: CATSPRGSYEQYF. The CDR3 nucleotides read TGTGCCACCAGCCCACGGGGGAGCTACGAGCAGTACTTC.

This clonotype has ten or more counts. This chain uses TRBV5-1 with TRBJ1-1; unclear D gene. Trimming stripped 0 bases from V and 7 bases from J, with 7 bases between. From germline, CDR1 is SGHRS and CDR2 YFSETQ. The CDR3 length is 12 residues. For the CDR3, the DNA is TGCGCCAGCAGCTTGGACGGTATTGAAGCTTTCTTT. As protein: CASSLDGIEAFF.

This chain uses TRBV5-1 with TRBJ2-3, with no clear D. Germline values: CDR1 SGHRS, CDR2 YFSETQ. This CDR3 has 15 amino acids. V was trimmed by 3 bases and J by 1 base, leaving 12 bases between them. The CDR3 here is CASSWRQPRTDTQYF. The CDR3 nucleotides read TGCGCCAGCAGCTGGCGGCAGCCGCGCACAGATACGCAGTATTTT.

The rearrangement links TRBV15 to TRBJ1-3, with D unresolved. The V end lost 2 bases, the J end lost 0 bases, and 11 bases lay between the germline ends. Germline V gene data show CDR1 as LNHNV and CDR2 as YYDKDF (reference sequence). The length of the CDR3 is 16 residues. The CDR3 sequence is CATSRPTRNSGNTIYF. The CDR3 DNA reads TGTGCCACCAGCAGACCTACACGAAACTCTGGAAACACCATATATTTT.

This clonotype was detected only a few times. This sequence joins TRBV28 and TRBJ2-1, with 9 bases identical to TRBD2. The CDR3 contains 19 residues. CDR1 and CDR2 from the germline V gene are MDHEN and SYDVKM. Germline trimming cut 4 bases from V and 0 bases from J; bases unmatched to any gene: 13. The CDR3 nucleotides read TGTGCCAGCAGTTCCTCCCTGCCTATTAGCGGGAGCTCCTACAATGAGCAGTTCTTC. Protein product: CASSSSLPISGSSYNEQFF.

The sample holds many counts of this clonotype. The chain employs TRBV12-3 or TRBV12-4 and TRBJ1-1, with TRBD1 matching 8 bases. The CDR3 runs to 18 residues. V was clipped by 6 bases and J by 3 bases; unmatched bases: 18. CDR3 nucleotide sequence: TGTGCCAGCAGGTCAGGATTTGCGGTGGACAGGGCGGACACTGAAGCTTTCTTT. It translates to CASRSGFAVDRADTEAFF.

This clonotype was counted only a few times. The chain uses TRBV11-2 and TRBJ1-6; D ambiguous. Germline values: CDR1 SGHAT, CDR2 FQNNGV. The CDR3 extends over 15 amino acids. V lost 4 bases, J lost 9 bases, and 16 bases lay in between. This CDR3 reads CASSSPENYGSPLHF. The CDR3 DNA reads TGTGCCAGCAGCTCCCCCGAGAATTACGGTTCACCCCTCCACTTT. The variable domain in full, completed from reference TRBV11-2 and TRBJ1-6, reads EAGVAQSPRYKIIEKRQSVAFWCNPISGHATLYWYQQILGQGPKLLIQFQNNGVVDDSQLPKDRFSAERLKGVDSTLKIQPAKLEDSAVYLCASSSPENYGSPLHFGNGTRLTVT.

Ten or more counts support this clonotype. The CDR3 here is CAISKPGMGNTEAFF. The DNA for the CDR3 is TGTGCCATCAGTAAACCTGGGATGGGGAACACTGAAGCTTTCTTT. This chain joins TRBV10-3 and TRBJ1-1, with no clear D. The CDR3 sequence is 15 residues long. Germline V lookup: CDR1 ENHRY, CDR2 SYGVKD. V shed 5 bases and J shed 1 base, with 14 bases lying between them.

This clonotype showed up just a few times. The V and J genes are TRBV5-1 and TRBJ2-1; 7 bases agree with TRBD2. CDR1 and CDR2 (germline): SGHRS, YFSETQ. The CDR3 length is 12 residues. The junction had 6 bases not matched to a gene; V was cut back by 9 bases and J by 6 bases. The CDR3 nucleotides read TGCGCCACCGCGAGACTAGCCAATGAGCAGTTCTTC. This codes for CATARLANEQFF.

This chain connects TRBV2 to TRBJ2-1, with 8 bases fitting TRBD1. The germline gives CDR1 SNHLY, CDR2 FYNNEI. The CDR3 has 14 amino acids. Trimming cost V 8 bases and J 7 bases; bases outside gene matches: 10. The CDR3 is CASENRGIGNEQFF. DNA for the CDR3: TGTGCCAGCGAAAACAGGGGGATTGGAAATGAGCAGTTCTTC.

CDR3 sequence reads: CASSTPGGNSYEQYF. The CDR3 DNA reads TGTGCCAGTAGTACCCCAGGGGGCAACTCCTACGAGCAGTACTTC. The chain couples TRBV19 to TRBJ2-7; 8 bases agree with TRBD1. V lost 4 bases, J lost 0 bases, and 5 bases stayed unmatched. This CDR3 has 15 residues. Germline assignment: CDR1 LNHDA and CDR2 SQIVND (reference sequence). Variable domain in full (rest from reference TRBV19 and TRBJ2-7): DGGITQSPKYLFRKEGQNVTLSCEQNLNHDAMYWYRQDPGQGLRLIYYSQIVNDFQKGDIAEGYSVSREKKESFPLTVTSAQKNPTAFYLCASSTPGGNSYEQYFGPGTRLTVT.

The chain's CDR3 is CASSLDGGAGAYEQYF. The CDR3 DNA is TGTGCCAGCAGTTTAGATGGGGGGGCTGGTGCCTACGAGCAGTACTTC. This rearrangement joins TRBV12-3 or TRBV12-4 to TRBJ2-7; TRBD2 is a possible D gene (7 bases). V was shortened by 1 base and J by 2 bases, with 15 bases between the two germline ends. The CDR3 sequence is 16 residues long.

This clonotype was found a few times. The chain links TRBV12-3 or TRBV12-4 to TRBJ1-4, with a tentative D call TRBD1 (6 bases). Trimming took off 7 bases at V and 5 bases at J, with 11 bases between the two ends. CDR3 length: 13 residues. CDR3 nucleotide sequence: TGTGCCAGCACCCGTGACAGGAATGAAAAACTGTTTTTT. It is translated as CASTRDRNEKLFF.

This clonotype came up a few times. This rearrangement joins TRBV12-3 or TRBV12-4 to TRBJ2-7; D unclear. The V and J ends lost 3 bases and 7 bases respectively, with 10 bases between them. The CDR3 length is 12 residues. The CDR3 region has the DNA TGTGCCAGCAGTTTTCAATTTATGGAGCAGTACTTC. This codes for CASSFQFMEQYF.

V and J are TRBV9 and TRBJ2-3; TRBD2 agrees at 13 bases. J gave up 3 bases and V 4 bases, and 8 bases lay outside the gene matches. Germline lookup yields CDR1 SGDLS and CDR2 YYNGEE. The length of the CDR3 is 17 residues. In DNA, the CDR3 is TGTGCCAGCAGCAACCGACTAGCGGGGGGCGAGACAGATACGCAGTATTTT. This translates into CASSNRLAGGETDTQYF.

The CDR3 DNA sequence: TGCAGCGTGGAGGACAGGCCTTTCTCCACAGATACGCAGTATTTT. Translated: CSVEDRPFSTDTQYF. This chain connects TRBV29-1 to TRBJ2-3; 7 bases are a match to TRBD1. The length of the CDR3 is 15 residues. Germline CDR1 reads SQVTM; CDR2 reads ANQGSEA. The ends lost 6 bases at V and 2 bases at J; junction bases unmatched: 11.

This chain joins TRBV20-1 and TRBJ2-5, with 14 bases aligning to TRBD2. The germline V gene has CDR1 DFQATT and CDR2 SNEGSKA (reference sequence). The CDR3 contains 17 residues. V was clipped by 6 bases and J by 0 bases; unmatched bases: 9. The CDR3 bases are TGCAGTGCCGGACTAGCGGGGGGACAATCGTACCAAGAGACCCAGTACTTC. Amino acid sequence: CSAGLAGGQSYQETQYF.

The genes are TRBV9 and TRBJ2-7; the D gene could be TRBD1 or TRBD2 (6 bases each). Germline V gives CDR1 SGDLS, CDR2 YYNGEE. CDR3 length: 15 amino acids. V shed 2 bases and J shed 3 bases, with 15 bases lying between them. The CDR3 loop is CASSVEGGKSYEQYF. CDR3 coding DNA: TGTGCCAGCAGCGTTGAGGGGGGTAAAAGCTACGAGCAGTACTTC.

V is TRBV20-1 and J is TRBJ2-3, with TRBD2 matching 8 bases. The CDR3 is made up of 16 amino acids. Germline lookup yields CDR1 DFQATT and CDR2 SNEGSKA (reference sequence). V shed 6 bases, J shed 2 bases, and the junction held 13 bases outside the gene matches. CDR3 sequence reads: CSAERLAGGITDTQYF. CDR3 DNA: TGCAGTGCAGAGCGTCTTGCGGGGGGAATCACAGATACGCAGTATTTT.

The rearrangement joins TRBV29-1 to TRBJ1-1; no definite D call. Per the germline V gene, CDR1 is SQVTM and CDR2 is ANQGSEA. V lost 6 bases to trimming and J lost 0 bases, with 23 bases between them. There are 17 residues in the CDR3. The CDR3, as DNA: TGCAGCGTCGCACCCCCCCCGCGGGGTAGAATGAACACTGAAGCTTTCTTT. This encodes CSVAPPPRGRMNTEAFF.

This clonotype has a count of ten or more. This chain joins TRBV12-3 or TRBV12-4 and TRBJ1-6, with 9 bases identical to TRBD1. This CDR3 contains 16 residues. Trimming took 1 base from V and 6 from J; bases not matched to a gene: 4. The CDR3 DNA is TGTGCCAGCAGTTTAGGGGCGACAGGGGGTAATTCACCCCTCCACTTT. Translated: CASSLGATGGNSPLHF.